This T cell receptor beta chain was sequenced in a study of T-cell memory formation after mild COVID-19. TCR alpha and TCR beta cDNA libraries carrying sample barcodes and UMIs came from 5'RACE with constant-segment primers. TCRdb fed the 5' RACE reads into MiXCR, producing one record per CDR3 protein. The sample yields roughly 110,000 distinct CDR3 sequences, about 15% seen once. Trimming took 3 bases from V and 7 from J; bases not matched to a gene: 2. The CDR3 has 14 amino acids. From germline, CDR1 is LGHNA and CDR2 YSLEER. The rearrangement joins TRBV4-3 to TRBJ2-1; 11 nucleotides line up with TRBD2. The TCR originated in a man between 18 and 35 years old who had mild COVID-19 (a few samples of this study predate the infection). Cell type and time point are not known. The sample was PBMCs or a T cell subset sorted from them (not recorded which). The CDR3 here is CASSHSGGVNEQFF. CDR3 in DNA: TGCGCCAGCAGCCATAGCGGGGGGGTGAATGAGCAGTTCTTC.